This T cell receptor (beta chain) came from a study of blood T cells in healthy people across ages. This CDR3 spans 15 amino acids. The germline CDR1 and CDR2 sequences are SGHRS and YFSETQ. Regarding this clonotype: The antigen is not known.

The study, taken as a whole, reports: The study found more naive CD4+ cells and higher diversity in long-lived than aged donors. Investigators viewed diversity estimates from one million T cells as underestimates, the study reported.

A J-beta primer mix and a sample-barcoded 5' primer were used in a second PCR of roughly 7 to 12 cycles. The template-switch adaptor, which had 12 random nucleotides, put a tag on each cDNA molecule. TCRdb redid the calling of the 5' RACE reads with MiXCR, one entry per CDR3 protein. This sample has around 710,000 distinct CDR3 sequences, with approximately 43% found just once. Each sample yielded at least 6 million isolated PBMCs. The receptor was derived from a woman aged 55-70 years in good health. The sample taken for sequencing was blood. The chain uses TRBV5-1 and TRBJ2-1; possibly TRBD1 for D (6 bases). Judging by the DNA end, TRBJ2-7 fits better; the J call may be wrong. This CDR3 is CASSRAGVTYNEQYF. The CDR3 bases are TGCGCCAGCAGCCGGGCAGGGGTTACCTACAATGAGCAGTACTTC.